In its sample, the clone carrying this TCR beta chain was seen many times. No antigen is known for it. This sample is drawn from a study of T cell repertoires in cytomegalovirus infection. Looking at the study overall: It was the public TCR beta signatures that indicated both CMV infection and matching HLA type.

TCRdb itself ran the reads through MiXCR, one entry per CDR3 protein. The sample has hundreds of thousands of distinct CDR3 sequences; approximately 7% are singletons. The junction had 6 bases not matched to a gene; V was cut back by 3 bases and J by 3 bases. There are 16 residues in the CDR3. Per the germline V gene, CDR1 is LGHDT and CDR2 is YNNKEL (reference sequence). Notes on the study in general: HLA-C-restricted CMV-specific TCR beta clonotypes prevailed in the ex vivo response. The study identified carriers of CMV plus the relevant HLA from cumulative public TCR beta family frequency.

The clonotype comes from a human donor in good health (CMV status not recorded). Some clones in this sample may be carry-over from other donors' samples. The rearrangement joins TRBV3-1 to TRBJ2-7; 12 bases map to TRBD2. Sequenced: PBMCs. CDR3 sequence (DNA): TGTGCCAGCAGCCACAGACTAGCGGGGGTGTACTACGAGCAGTACTTC. This encodes CASSHRLAGVYYEQYF.